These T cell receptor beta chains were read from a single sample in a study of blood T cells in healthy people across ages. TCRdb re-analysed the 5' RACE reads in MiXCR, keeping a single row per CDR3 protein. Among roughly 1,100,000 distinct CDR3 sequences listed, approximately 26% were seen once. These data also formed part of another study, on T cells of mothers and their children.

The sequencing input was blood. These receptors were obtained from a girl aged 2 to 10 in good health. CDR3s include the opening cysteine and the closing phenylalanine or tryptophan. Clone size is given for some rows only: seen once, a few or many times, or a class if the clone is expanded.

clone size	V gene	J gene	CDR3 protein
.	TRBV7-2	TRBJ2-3	CASSVLRGTDTQYF
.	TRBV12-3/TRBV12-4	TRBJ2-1	CASRAFYNEQFF
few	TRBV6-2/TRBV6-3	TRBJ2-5	CASSYPTSGPNQETQYF
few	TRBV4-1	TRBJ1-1	CASSQLEQTEAFF
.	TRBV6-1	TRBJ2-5	CASSEEYGVSGTQYF
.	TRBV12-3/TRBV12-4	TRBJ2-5	CASGYFGETQYF
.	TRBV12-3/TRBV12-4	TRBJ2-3	CASSQPPAQYF
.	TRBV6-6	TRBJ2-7	CASSYVSGGPPYEQYF
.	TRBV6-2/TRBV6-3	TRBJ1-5	CASSYGSGQGFNQPQHF
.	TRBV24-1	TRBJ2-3	CATSDLGQGASDTQYF
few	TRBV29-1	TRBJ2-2	CSVHGSALTGELFF
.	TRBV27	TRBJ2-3	CASSREGPDTQYF
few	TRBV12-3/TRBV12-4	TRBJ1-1	CASSTGGSVAFF
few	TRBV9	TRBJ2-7	CASSPLRTSYEQYF
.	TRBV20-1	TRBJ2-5	CSARDWSDQETQYF
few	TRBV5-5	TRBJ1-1	CASSPLQDWNTEAFF
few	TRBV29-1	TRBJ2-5	CSVEDEGRGGRGETQYF
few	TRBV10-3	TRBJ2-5	CAISGDQETQYF
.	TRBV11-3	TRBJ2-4	CASSLEGYNIQYF
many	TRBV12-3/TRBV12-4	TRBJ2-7	CASSSTTGQTPSYEQYF
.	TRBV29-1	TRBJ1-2	CSVEVVSYGYTF
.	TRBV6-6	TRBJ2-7	CASSSKSMGEQYF
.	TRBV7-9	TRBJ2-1	CASSFPHNDEQFF
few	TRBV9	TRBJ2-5	CASSVEEFKTQYF
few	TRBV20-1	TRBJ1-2	CSANTGGFIGYTF
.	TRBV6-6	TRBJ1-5	CASTIPDQQPQHF
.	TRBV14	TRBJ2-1	CASSQGGLGDANNEQFF
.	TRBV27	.	CASSVTSASAYNEQFF
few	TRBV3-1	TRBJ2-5	CASSRGGSETQYF
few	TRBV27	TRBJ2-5	CASSNSDRATETQYF
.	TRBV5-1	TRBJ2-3	CASSASGDTDTQYF
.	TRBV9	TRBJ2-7	CASSGRTGYSEQYF
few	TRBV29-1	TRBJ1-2	CSVRPQGVPNYGYTF
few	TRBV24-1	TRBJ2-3	CATSATVEPTDTQYF
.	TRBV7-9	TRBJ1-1	CASSLRDRGGEAFF
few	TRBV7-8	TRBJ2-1	CASSLTGFAQFF
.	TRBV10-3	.	CAISETITLQGVNEQFF